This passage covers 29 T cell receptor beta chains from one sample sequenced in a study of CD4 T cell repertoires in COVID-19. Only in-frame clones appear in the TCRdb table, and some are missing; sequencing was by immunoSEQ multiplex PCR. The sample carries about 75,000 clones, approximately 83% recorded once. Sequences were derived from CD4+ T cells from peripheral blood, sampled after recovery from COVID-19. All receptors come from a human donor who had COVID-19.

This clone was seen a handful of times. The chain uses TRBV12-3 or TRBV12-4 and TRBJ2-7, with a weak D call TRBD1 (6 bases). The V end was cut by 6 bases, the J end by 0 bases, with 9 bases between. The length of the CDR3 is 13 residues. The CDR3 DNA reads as TGTGCCAGCAGCCGGACAGACTCCTACGAGCAGTACTTC. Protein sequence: CASSRTDSYEQYF.

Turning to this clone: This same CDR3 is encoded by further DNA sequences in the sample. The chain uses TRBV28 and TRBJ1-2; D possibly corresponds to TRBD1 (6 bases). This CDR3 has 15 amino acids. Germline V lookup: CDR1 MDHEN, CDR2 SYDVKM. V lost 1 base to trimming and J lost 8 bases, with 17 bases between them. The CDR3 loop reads CASSLSGGAGGGYTF. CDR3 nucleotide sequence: TGTGCCAGCAGTTTATCGGGGGGGGCGGGCGGGGGCTACACCTTC.

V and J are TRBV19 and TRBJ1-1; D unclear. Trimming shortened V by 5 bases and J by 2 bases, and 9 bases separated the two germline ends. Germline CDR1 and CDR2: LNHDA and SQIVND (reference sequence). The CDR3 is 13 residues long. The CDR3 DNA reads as TGTGCCAGTAGTCCAAAACCTAACACTGAAGCTTTCTTT. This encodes CASSPKPNTEAFF. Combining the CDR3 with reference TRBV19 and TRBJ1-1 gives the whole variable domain DGGITQSPKYLFRKEGQNVTLSCEQNLNHDAMYWYRQDPGQGLRLIYYSQIVNDFQKGDIAEGYSVSREKKESFPLTVTSAQKNPTAFYLCASSPKPNTEAFFGQGTRLTVV.

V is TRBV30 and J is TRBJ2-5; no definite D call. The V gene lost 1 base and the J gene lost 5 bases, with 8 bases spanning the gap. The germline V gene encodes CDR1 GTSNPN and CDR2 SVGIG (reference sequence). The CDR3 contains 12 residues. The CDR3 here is CAWSGVAETQYF. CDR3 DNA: TGTGCCTGGAGTGGCGTTGCCGAGACCCAGTACTTC.

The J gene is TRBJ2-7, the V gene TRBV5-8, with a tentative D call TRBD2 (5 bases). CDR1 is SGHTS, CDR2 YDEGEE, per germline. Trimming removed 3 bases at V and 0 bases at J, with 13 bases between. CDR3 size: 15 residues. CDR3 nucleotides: TGTGCCAGCAGCTCCCTTCCTGGGAGCTCCTACGAGCAGTACTTC. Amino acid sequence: CASSSLPGSSYEQYF.

The CDR3 nucleotides are TGCGCCAGCAGCTTAATCCTAGGAGGGAGGAACACTGAAGCTTTCTTT. Encoded protein: CASSLILGGRNTEAFF. The chain combines TRBV5-1 with TRBJ1-1; no clear D gene. The CDR3 sequence is 16 residues long. V dropped 2 bases and J dropped 1 base, with 15 bases sitting between them. Germline V gene sequence: CDR1 SGHRS, CDR2 YFSETQ. The whole variable domain, filled in from reference TRBV5-1 and TRBJ1-1, reads KAGVTQTPRYLIKTRGQQVTLSCSPISGHRSVSWYQQTPGQGLQFLFEYFSETQRNKGNFPGRFSGRQFSNSRSEMNVSTLELGDSALYLCASSLILGGRNTEAFFGQGTRLTVV.

The CDR3 DNA reads as TGTGCCAGCAGTGAAGCGTCGACAGGGAGGACTGAAGCTTTCTTT. Protein sequence: CASSEASTGRTEAFF. J is TRBJ1-1 and V is TRBV2, with 7 bases aligning to TRBD1. With V trimmed by 0 bases and J by 5 bases, 6 bases remained unmatched. The CDR3 extends over 15 amino acids. CDR1 and CDR2 (germline): SNHLY, FYNNEI.

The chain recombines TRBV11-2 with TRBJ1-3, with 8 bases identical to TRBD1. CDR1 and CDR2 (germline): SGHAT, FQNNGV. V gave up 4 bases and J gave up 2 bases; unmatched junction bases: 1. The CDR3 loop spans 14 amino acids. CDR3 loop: CASSSTGAGNTIYF. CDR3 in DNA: TGTGCCAGCAGCTCGACAGGGGCTGGAAACACCATATATTTT.

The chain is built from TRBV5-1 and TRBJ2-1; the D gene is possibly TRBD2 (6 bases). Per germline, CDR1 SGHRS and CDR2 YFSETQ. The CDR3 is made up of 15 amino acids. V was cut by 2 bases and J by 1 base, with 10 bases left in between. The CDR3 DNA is TGCGCCAGCAGCTTAGTGAGCGGGTCCTACAATGAGCAGTTCTTC. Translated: CASSLVSGSYNEQFF.

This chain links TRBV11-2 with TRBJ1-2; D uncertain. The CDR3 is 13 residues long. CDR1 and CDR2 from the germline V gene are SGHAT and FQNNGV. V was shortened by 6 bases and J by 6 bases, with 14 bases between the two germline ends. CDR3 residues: CASRGLKEDGYTF. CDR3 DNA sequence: TGTGCCAGCAGGGGCCTAAAGGAGGATGGCTACACCTTC.

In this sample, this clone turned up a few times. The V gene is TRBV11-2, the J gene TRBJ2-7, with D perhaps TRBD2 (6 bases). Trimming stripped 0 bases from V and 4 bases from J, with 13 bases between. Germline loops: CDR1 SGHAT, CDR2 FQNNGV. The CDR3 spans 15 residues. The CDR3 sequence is CASSLERGADYEQYF. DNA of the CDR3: TGTGCCAGCAGCTTAGAGCGGGGCGCGGATTACGAGCAGTACTTC.

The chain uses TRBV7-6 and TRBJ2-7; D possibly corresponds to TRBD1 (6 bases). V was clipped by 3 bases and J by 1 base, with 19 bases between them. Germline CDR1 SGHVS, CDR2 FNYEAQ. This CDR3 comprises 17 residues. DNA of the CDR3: TGTGCCAGCAGCTTGTTTCCCCCAGGGGATCAGTCCTACGAGCAGTACTTC. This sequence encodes CASSLFPPGDQSYEQYF.

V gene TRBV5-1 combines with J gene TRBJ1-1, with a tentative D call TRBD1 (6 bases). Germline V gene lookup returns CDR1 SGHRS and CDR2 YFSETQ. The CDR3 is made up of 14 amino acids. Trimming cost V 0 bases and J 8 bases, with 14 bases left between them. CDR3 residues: CASSLVGQGNEAFF. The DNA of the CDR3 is TGCGCCAGCAGCTTGGTAGGGCAGGGGAACGAAGCTTTCTTT.

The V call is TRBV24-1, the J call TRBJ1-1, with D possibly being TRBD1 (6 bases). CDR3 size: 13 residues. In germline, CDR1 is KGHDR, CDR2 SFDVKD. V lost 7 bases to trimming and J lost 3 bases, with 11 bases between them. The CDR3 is CATSTGWDTEAFF. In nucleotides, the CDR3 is TGTGCCACCAGCACAGGGTGGGACACTGAAGCTTTCTTT.

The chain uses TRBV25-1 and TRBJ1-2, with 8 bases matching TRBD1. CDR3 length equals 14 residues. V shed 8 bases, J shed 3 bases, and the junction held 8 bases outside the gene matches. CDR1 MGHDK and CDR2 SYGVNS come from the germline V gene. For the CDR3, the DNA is TGTGCCAGCGTAAGAACAGGGGGGGACTATGGCTACACCTTC. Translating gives CASVRTGGDYGYTF.

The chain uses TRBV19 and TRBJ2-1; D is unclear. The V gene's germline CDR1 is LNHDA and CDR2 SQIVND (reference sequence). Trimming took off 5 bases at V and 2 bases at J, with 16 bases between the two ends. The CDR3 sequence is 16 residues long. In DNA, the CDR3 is TGTGCCAGTAGTCCGTTCGGGCCTATTACCTACAATGAGCAGTTCTTC. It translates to CASSPFGPITYNEQFF.

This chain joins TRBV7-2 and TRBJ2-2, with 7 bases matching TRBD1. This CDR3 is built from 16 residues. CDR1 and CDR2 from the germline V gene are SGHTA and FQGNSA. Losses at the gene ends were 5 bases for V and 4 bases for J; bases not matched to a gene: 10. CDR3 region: CASSLRPGGTTGELFF. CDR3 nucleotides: TGTGCCAGCAGCCTGCGGCCAGGGGGTACCACCGGGGAGCTGTTTTTT. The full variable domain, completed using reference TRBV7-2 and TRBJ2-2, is GAGVSQSPSNKVTEKGKDVELRCDPISGHTALYWYRQSLGQGLEFLIYFQGNSAPDKSGLPSDRFSAERTGGSVSTLTIQRTQQEDSAVYLCASSLRPGGTTGELFFGEGSRLTVL.

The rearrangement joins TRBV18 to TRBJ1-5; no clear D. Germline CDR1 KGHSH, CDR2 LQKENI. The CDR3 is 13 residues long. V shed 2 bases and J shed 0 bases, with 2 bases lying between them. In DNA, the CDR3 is TGTGCCAGCTCACCATTTAGCAATCAGCCCCAGCATTTT. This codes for CASSPFSNQPQHF.

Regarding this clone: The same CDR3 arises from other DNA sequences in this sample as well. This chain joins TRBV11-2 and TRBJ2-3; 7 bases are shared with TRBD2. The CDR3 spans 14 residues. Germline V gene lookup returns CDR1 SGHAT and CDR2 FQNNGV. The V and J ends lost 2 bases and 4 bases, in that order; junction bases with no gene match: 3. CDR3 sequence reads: CASSLLGGADTQYF. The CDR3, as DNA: TGTGCCAGCAGCTTATTGGGAGGGGCAGATACGCAGTATTTT.

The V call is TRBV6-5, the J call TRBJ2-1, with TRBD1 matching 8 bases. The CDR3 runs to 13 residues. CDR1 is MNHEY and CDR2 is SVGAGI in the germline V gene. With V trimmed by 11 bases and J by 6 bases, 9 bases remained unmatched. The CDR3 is CAGRVDRANEQFF. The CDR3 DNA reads TGTGCCGGGCGGGTGGACAGGGCCAATGAGCAGTTCTTC.

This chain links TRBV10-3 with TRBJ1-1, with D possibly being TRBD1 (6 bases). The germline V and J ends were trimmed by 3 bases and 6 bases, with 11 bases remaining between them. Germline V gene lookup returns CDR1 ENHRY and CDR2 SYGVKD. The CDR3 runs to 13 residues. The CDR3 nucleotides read TGTGCCATCAGTGACAGGGGCAAGGCTGAAGCTTTCTTT. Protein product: CAISDRGKAEAFF.

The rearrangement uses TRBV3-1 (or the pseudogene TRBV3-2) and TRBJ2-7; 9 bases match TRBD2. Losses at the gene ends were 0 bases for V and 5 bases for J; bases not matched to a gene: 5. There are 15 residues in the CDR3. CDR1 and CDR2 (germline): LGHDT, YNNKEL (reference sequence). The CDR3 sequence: CASSQELASGDEQYF. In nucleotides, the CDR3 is TGTGCCAGCAGCCAAGAACTAGCTAGCGGGGACGAGCAGTACTTC.

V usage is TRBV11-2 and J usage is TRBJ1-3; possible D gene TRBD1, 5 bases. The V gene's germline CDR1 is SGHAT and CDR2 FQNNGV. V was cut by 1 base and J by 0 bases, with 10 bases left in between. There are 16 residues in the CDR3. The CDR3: CASSLGGGSSGNTIYF. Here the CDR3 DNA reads TGTGCCAGCAGCTTAGGCGGGGGTTCCTCTGGAAACACCATATATTTT.

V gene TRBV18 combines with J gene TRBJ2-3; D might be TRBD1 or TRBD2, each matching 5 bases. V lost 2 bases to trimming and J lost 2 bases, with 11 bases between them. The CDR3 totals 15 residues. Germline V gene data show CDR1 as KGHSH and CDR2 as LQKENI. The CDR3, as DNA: TGTGCCAGCTCACCATTACGGGACCACACAGATACGCAGTATTTT. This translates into CASSPLRDHTDTQYF.

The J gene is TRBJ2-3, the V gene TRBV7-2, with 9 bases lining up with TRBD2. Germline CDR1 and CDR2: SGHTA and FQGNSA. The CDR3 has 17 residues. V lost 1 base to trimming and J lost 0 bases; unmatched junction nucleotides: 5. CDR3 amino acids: CASSLDLSGGSTDTQYF. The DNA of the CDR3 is TGTGCCAGCAGCTTAGATCTTAGCGGGGGTAGCACAGATACGCAGTATTTT.

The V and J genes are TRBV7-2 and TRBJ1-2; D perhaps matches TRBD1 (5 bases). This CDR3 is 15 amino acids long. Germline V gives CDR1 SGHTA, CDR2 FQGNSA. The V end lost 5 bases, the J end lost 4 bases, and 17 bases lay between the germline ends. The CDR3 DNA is TGTGCCAGCAGCCGGACCTCCTTTGGGGGCTATGGCTACACCTTC. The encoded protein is CASSRTSFGGYGYTF.

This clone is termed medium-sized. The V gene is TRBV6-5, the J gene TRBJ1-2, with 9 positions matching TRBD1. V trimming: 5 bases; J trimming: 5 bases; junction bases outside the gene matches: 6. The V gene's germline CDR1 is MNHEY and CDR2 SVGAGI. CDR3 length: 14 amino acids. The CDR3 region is CASSKTGGAYGYTF. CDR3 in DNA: TGTGCCAGCAGTAAAACAGGGGGCGCGTATGGCTACACCTTC.

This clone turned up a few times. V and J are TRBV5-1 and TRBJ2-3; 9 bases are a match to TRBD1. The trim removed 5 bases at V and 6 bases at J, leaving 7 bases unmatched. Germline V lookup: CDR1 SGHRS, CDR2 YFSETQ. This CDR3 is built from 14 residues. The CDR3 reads CASSSDRGADTQYF. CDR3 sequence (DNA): TGCGCCAGCAGTTCCGACAGGGGGGCGGATACGCAGTATTTT.

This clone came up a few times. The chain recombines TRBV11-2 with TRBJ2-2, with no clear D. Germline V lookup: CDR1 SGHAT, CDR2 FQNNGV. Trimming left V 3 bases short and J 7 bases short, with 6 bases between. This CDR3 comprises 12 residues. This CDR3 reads CASSFNGGELFF. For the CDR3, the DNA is TGTGCCAGCAGCTTTAATGGCGGGGAGCTGTTTTTT.